This is a list of T cell receptor beta chains from one sample in a study of T cells in localized non-small cell lung cancer. Using immunoSEQ multiplex PCR, the repertoire was profiled, and TCRdb retains in-frame clones only, with some absent. The sample contains 55,000 or so clones, 60% to 85% of which appear only once. Specimen: PBMCs, collected before any cancer treatment. The receptors were sampled from a woman aged 40 to 75 with stage II lung adenocarcinoma. The CDR3 runs from the conserved cysteine through the conserved F or W. A D gene is named only where the DNA matches it firmly. Clone size appears in some rows only: once, few, many, or a class for an expanded clone.

cdr3_nt: TGTGCCAGCAGTGACTCGAAGAATGAGCAGTTCTTC
cdr3_aa: CASSDSKNEQFF
v_call: TRBV6-4
j_call: TRBJ2-1
d_call: NA
clone_size: NA

cdr3_nt: TGCAGCGTTGGACCTGGGGCCAACGTCCTGACTTTC
cdr3_aa: CSVGPGANVLTF
v_call: TRBV29-1
j_call: TRBJ2-6
d_call: NA
clone_size: NA

cdr3_nt: TGTGCCAGCAGCTATCTCGGGGCAACTAATGAAAAACTGTTTTTT
cdr3_aa: CASSYLGATNEKLFF
v_call: TRBV5-6
j_call: TRBJ1-4
d_call: NA
clone_size: NA

cdr3_nt: TGTGCCAGCAGTGAATGGGATCCAGGGCTCTCTGGAAACACCATATATTTT
cdr3_aa: CASSEWDPGLSGNTIYF
v_call: TRBV25-1
j_call: TRBJ1-3
d_call: NA
clone_size: few

cdr3_nt: TGTGCCAGCATGGAGGGCTGGTACTATGGCTACACCTTC
cdr3_aa: CASMEGWYYGYTF
v_call: TRBV2
j_call: TRBJ1-2
d_call: NA
clone_size: NA

cdr3_nt: TGTGCCAGTAGTGTTGCAACTAATGAAAAACTGTTTTTT
cdr3_aa: CASSVATNEKLFF
v_call: TRBV19
j_call: TRBJ1-4
d_call: NA
clone_size: NA

cdr3_nt: TGTGCCAGCAGCGCGGGAACAGGGGGAATCTATGGCTACACCTTC
cdr3_aa: CASSAGTGGIYGYTF
v_call: TRBV9
j_call: TRBJ1-2
d_call: TRBD1
clone_size: NA

cdr3_nt: TGTGCCAGCAGCCGAAACAACAGGGGCGGCTATGGCTACACCTTC
cdr3_aa: CASSRNNRGGYGYTF
v_call: TRBV14
j_call: TRBJ1-2
d_call: TRBD1
clone_size: NA

cdr3_nt: TGTGCCAGCAGCTCTGGGGCGAACAATGAGCAGTTCTTC
cdr3_aa: CASSSGANNEQFF
v_call: TRBV7-3
j_call: TRBJ2-1
d_call: NA
clone_size: NA

cdr3_nt: TGTGCCAGTAGCGGGGGTTACTCTGGAAACACCATATATTTT
cdr3_aa: CASSGGYSGNTIYF
v_call: TRBV19
j_call: TRBJ1-3
d_call: NA
clone_size: NA

cdr3_nt: TGTGCCAGCAAGTTGGGTTCGTCAGGTGGTGAAAAACTGTTTTTT
cdr3_aa: CASKLGSSGGEKLFF
v_call: TRBV6-1
j_call: TRBJ1-4
d_call: NA
clone_size: NA

cdr3_nt: TGTGCCAGCAGCTTGGGAAGGGAGGAGACCCAGTACTTC
cdr3_aa: CASSLGREETQYF
v_call: TRBV5-4
j_call: TRBJ2-5
d_call: NA
clone_size: NA

cdr3_nt: TGTGCCACCAGCAGACCTAGGGGGGGCACTAACTATGGCTACACCTTC
cdr3_aa: CATSRPRGGTNYGYTF
v_call: TRBV15
j_call: TRBJ1-2
d_call: NA
clone_size: NA

cdr3_nt: TGTGCCAGCAGCTTGGCCGGTATTGAGAACACTGAAGCTTTCTTT
cdr3_aa: CASSLAGIENTEAFF
v_call: TRBV5-5
j_call: TRBJ1-1
d_call: NA
clone_size: NA

cdr3_nt: TGCGCCAGCAGCTTGGACGCAAACACTGAAGCTTTCTTT
cdr3_aa: CASSLDANTEAFF
v_call: TRBV5-1
j_call: TRBJ1-1
d_call: NA
clone_size: few

cdr3_nt: TGTGCCAGTAGTTCCCGGGGGCACGGCTATGGCTACACCTTC
cdr3_aa: CASSSRGHGYGYTF
v_call: TRBV19
j_call: TRBJ1-2
d_call: NA
clone_size: NA

cdr3_nt: TGTGCCAGCTCACCAACGTCGAAAGAGACCCAGTACTTC
cdr3_aa: CASSPTSKETQYF
v_call: TRBV18
j_call: TRBJ2-5
d_call: NA
clone_size: NA

cdr3_nt: TGTGCCAGCACCCTGGCGGGGGGAGGGAATCAGCCCCAGCATTTT
cdr3_aa: CASTLAGGGNQPQHF
v_call: TRBV28
j_call: TRBJ1-5
d_call: NA
clone_size: NA

cdr3_nt: TGTGCCAGCAGCTTGGCAGGGAGAGTCGAAAAACTGTTTTTT
cdr3_aa: CASSLAGRVEKLFF
v_call: TRBV5-4
j_call: TRBJ1-4
d_call: NA
clone_size: NA

cdr3_nt: TGCGCCAGCAGCTTGGATCAGGGGATGAACACTGAAGCTTTCTTT
cdr3_aa: CASSLDQGMNTEAFF
v_call: TRBV5-1
j_call: TRBJ1-1
d_call: NA
clone_size: NA

cdr3_nt: TGTGCCAGCAGTCCGTCGACAGGCCTCGCCGAGCAGTACTTC
cdr3_aa: CASSPSTGLAEQYF
v_call: TRBV6-5
j_call: TRBJ2-7
d_call: NA
clone_size: once

cdr3_nt: TGTGCCTCCACTAGCGGGGGGGAGGGAACCGGGGAGCTGTTTTTT
cdr3_aa: CASTSGGEGTGELFF
v_call: TRBV30
j_call: TRBJ2-2
d_call: TRBD2
clone_size: once

cdr3_nt: TGTGCCAGCAGCCACCGAGTTGCAACTAATGAAAAACTGTTTTTT
cdr3_aa: CASSHRVATNEKLFF
v_call: TRBV13
j_call: TRBJ1-4
d_call: NA
clone_size: NA

cdr3_nt: TGTGCCAGCAGCTTAGGTTCCTGGGGACAGGGGAAATACAAAAACATTCAGTACTTC
cdr3_aa: CASSLGSWGQGKYKNIQYF
v_call: TRBV7-8
j_call: TRBJ2-4
d_call: TRBD1
clone_size: NA

cdr3_nt: TGCAGTGCTTGGGACGTGGAGACCCAGTACTTC
cdr3_aa: CSAWDVETQYF
v_call: TRBV20-1
j_call: TRBJ2-5
d_call: NA
clone_size: NA

cdr3_nt: TGTGCCAGCAGCGTGACAGGGGGCGTCGGCACCGGGGAGCTGTTTTTT
cdr3_aa: CASSVTGGVGTGELFF
v_call: TRBV5-8
j_call: TRBJ2-2
d_call: TRBD1
clone_size: NA

cdr3_nt: TGTGCCATCAGCGTAACAGGGTCGGGCGGCTATGGCTACACCTTC
cdr3_aa: CAISVTGSGGYGYTF
v_call: TRBV10-3
j_call: TRBJ1-2
d_call: NA
clone_size: few

cdr3_nt: TGTGCCAGCAGTCCGGACAGGACACAGCCCCAGCATTTT
cdr3_aa: CASSPDRTQPQHF
v_call: TRBV27
j_call: TRBJ1-5
d_call: TRBD1
clone_size: NA

cdr3_nt: TGTGCCAGCTCACCAAGGACTAGCGGGTTCTACGAGCAGTACTTC
cdr3_aa: CASSPRTSGFYEQYF
v_call: TRBV18
j_call: TRBJ2-7
d_call: TRBD2
clone_size: medium-sized

cdr3_nt: TGTGCCAGCAGCTTGGAGACCAACCAACCCAATCAGCCCCAGCATTTT
cdr3_aa: CASSLETNQPNQPQHF
v_call: TRBV5-8
j_call: TRBJ1-5
d_call: NA
clone_size: few

cdr3_nt: TGTGCCAGTTATGACAGGGCCAGCACAGATACGCAGTATTTT
cdr3_aa: CASYDRASTDTQYF
v_call: TRBV28
j_call: TRBJ2-3
d_call: TRBD1
clone_size: once

cdr3_nt: TGCGCCAGCAGCCACAGTACGACTGCTCGACAGGGAGGCTACACCTTC
cdr3_aa: CASSHSTTARQGGYTF
v_call: TRBV4-3
j_call: TRBJ1-2
d_call: TRBD1
clone_size: NA

cdr3_nt: TGTGCCAGCAGCGTCGGACAACCTCAAGAGACCCAGTACTTC
cdr3_aa: CASSVGQPQETQYF
v_call: TRBV7-6
j_call: TRBJ2-5
d_call: NA
clone_size: NA

cdr3_nt: TGTGCCAGCAGCTTGGTAGTCGGTTCCGCTGAAGCTTTCTTT
cdr3_aa: CASSLVVGSAEAFF
v_call: TRBV7-2
j_call: TRBJ1-1
d_call: NA
clone_size: NA

cdr3_nt: TGCGCCAGCAGACCTCGGAGCGGTGATGAGCAGTTCTTC
cdr3_aa: CASRPRSGDEQFF
v_call: TRBV4-1
j_call: TRBJ2-1
d_call: NA
clone_size: NA

cdr3_nt: TGTGCCAGCAGCCAAGATCTCTCAGGGATTAATTCACCCCTCCACTTT
cdr3_aa: CASSQDLSGINSPLHF
v_call: TRBV4-2
j_call: TRBJ1-6
d_call: NA
clone_size: NA

cdr3_nt: TGCGCCAGCAGCTTCGCTGTGGGGACAGGGGCCGGGGAGCTGTTTTTT
cdr3_aa: CASSFAVGTGAGELFF
v_call: TRBV5-1
j_call: TRBJ2-2
d_call: TRBD1
clone_size: NA

cdr3_nt: TGTGCCTGGAGTCCCACGGCAGGGGGCTTCAATCAGCCCCAGCATTTT
cdr3_aa: CAWSPTAGGFNQPQHF
v_call: TRBV30
j_call: TRBJ1-5
d_call: TRBD1
clone_size: NA

cdr3_nt: TGTGCCACCAGCAGTTGGACAGCCAGCAATCAGCCCCAGCATTTT
cdr3_aa: CATSSWTASNQPQHF
v_call: TRBV15
j_call: TRBJ1-5
d_call: NA
clone_size: NA

cdr3_nt: TGTGCCAGCAGTTACTCAGGGGGCCCCTCCTACGAGCAGTACTTC
cdr3_aa: CASSYSGGPSYEQYF
v_call: TRBV6-5
j_call: TRBJ2-7
d_call: TRBD1
clone_size: NA

cdr3_nt: TGTGCCAGTAGTCCCCGACAGGGAAGTGCGTATCAGCCCCAGCATTTT
cdr3_aa: CASSPRQGSAYQPQHF
v_call: TRBV19
j_call: TRBJ1-5
d_call: TRBD1
clone_size: medium-sized

cdr3_nt: TGTGCCAGCAGCCGACAAATAGGTGTGAGCTCCTACAATGAGCAGTTCTTC
cdr3_aa: CASSRQIGVSSYNEQFF
v_call: TRBV13
j_call: TRBJ2-1
d_call: NA
clone_size: NA

cdr3_nt: TGCGCCAGCAGCTTAGACCAGACCGTCTCTGGAAACACCATATATTTT
cdr3_aa: CASSLDQTVSGNTIYF
v_call: TRBV5-1
j_call: TRBJ1-3
d_call: NA
clone_size: few

cdr3_nt: TGTGCCAGCAGTGAAGCCAGGCTTGGGGGCTACACCTTC
cdr3_aa: CASSEARLGGYTF
v_call: TRBV2
j_call: TRBJ1-2
d_call: NA
clone_size: NA

cdr3_nt: TGTGCCAGCAGCTCGGAATCAGGGGCCACCTACAATGAGCAGTTCTTC
cdr3_aa: CASSSESGATYNEQFF
v_call: TRBV7-2
j_call: TRBJ2-1
d_call: NA
clone_size: NA

cdr3_nt: TGTGCCAGCAGCTTAGCGCGGGGGGGAAGCACAGATACGCAGTATTTT
cdr3_aa: CASSLARGGSTDTQYF
v_call: TRBV7-6
j_call: TRBJ2-3
d_call: TRBD2
clone_size: NA

cdr3_nt: TGTGCCAGCAGCTTGCCAGGGGCGGCGCCCGGAAAACTGTTTTTT
cdr3_aa: CASSLPGAAPGKLFF
v_call: TRBV5-6
j_call: TRBJ1-4
d_call: NA
clone_size: once

cdr3_nt: TGTGCCAGCAGCTTAGGGGCCGGGACTAGCGGGCAAGAGACCCAGTACTTC
cdr3_aa: CASSLGAGTSGQETQYF
v_call: TRBV7-8
j_call: TRBJ2-5
d_call: TRBD2
clone_size: NA